This T cell receptor (beta chain) was found in a study of control samples from healthy donors and cancer patients. The ends were cut back, 0 bases at V and 2 bases at J, with 15 bases in the middle. This CDR3 is built from 18 residues. In germline, CDR1 is SGHRS, CDR2 YFSETQ. Only in-frame clones appear in the TCRdb table, and some are missing; sequencing was by immunoSEQ multiplex PCR. The profile shows 110,000 or so clones, around 88% of them singletons. The clonotype was recovered from a woman aged 45-65 years in good health. Sequencing was performed on blood. The chain has TRBV5-1 and TRBJ2-6; D is uncertain. The CDR3: CASSLVELGGAGANVLTF. The CDR3 DNA reads as TGCGCCAGCAGCTTGGTGGAACTGGGTGGGGCTGGGGCCAACGTCCTGACTTTC. Using reference TRBV5-1 and TRBJ2-6 for the parts outside the CDR3, the full variable domain is KAGVTQTPRYLIKTRGQQVTLSCSPISGHRSVSWYQQTPGQGLQFLFEYFSETQRNKGNFPGRFSGRQFSNSRSEMNVSTLELGDSALYLCASSLVELGGAGANVLTFGAGSRLTVL.